This section outlines one T cell receptor (beta chain) sequence together with its context. Its antigen is still unknown. The data originate from a study of cytomegalovirus exposure and HLA in healthy donors. General observations from the study: A later analysis reportedly found fewer N-insertions in an Asian-associated ancestry cluster than the roughly 680-donor mean. DRB1 showed the most TCR associations and HLA-C the fewest in a later analysis, as rates varied by HLA locus. With later analysis, a missense DCLRE1C variant became linked to TCR beta V- and J-gene trimming. CMV serostatus was the sole immune exposure data available.

With 60 Vbeta and 13 Jbeta primers, the PCR was carried out. The repertoire was sequenced with immunoSEQ multiplex PCR; TCRdb's copy has only in-frame clones and lacks some. The sample carries 80,000 or so clones, roughly 60% recorded once. Sequencing was done on a sample of PBMCs. The clonotype was recovered from a man between 25 and 39 years old in good health and CMV-seropositive.

The chain's CDR3 is CASSLSLQSYGYTF. The CDR3 DNA reads as TGTGCCAGCAGTTTATCTCTACAGAGCTATGGCTACACCTTC. This chain connects TRBV28 to TRBJ1-2, with D uncertain. Germline CDR1 MDHEN, CDR2 SYDVKM. The CDR3 has 14 amino acids. Trimming removed 1 base at V and 4 bases at J, with 10 bases between.